Shown below are 25 T cell receptor beta chains from a single sample sequenced in a study of T cell responses to AZD1222 COVID-19 vaccine. Measured with immunoSEQ multiplex PCR; TCRdb has only the in-frame clones, and not every one. The table lists some 92,000 clones, around nine tenths of them singletons. The specimen was peripheral blood, collected on day 0 of AZD1222 vaccination. These receptors originate from an adult in good health.

CDR3 in amino acids: CASTRGGTGTQYF. Here the CDR3 DNA reads TGTGCCAGCACAAGAGGGGGAACAGGGACCCAGTACTTC. The V gene is TRBV18, the J gene TRBJ2-5, with a tentative D call TRBD1 (6 bases). The CDR3 contains 13 residues. Trimming removed 8 bases at V and 7 bases at J, with 17 bases between. The germline gives CDR1 KGHSH, CDR2 LQKENI.

The V gene is TRBV12-5, the J gene TRBJ1-2; D ambiguous. Germline V gene sequence: CDR1 LGHNT, CDR2 FRNRAP. The CDR3 is 14 residues long. V lost 5 bases and J lost 0, with 10 bases in between. The CDR3 DNA reads TGTGCTAGTGGTCCTGGGATGACTAACTATGGCTACACCTTC. It specifies CASGPGMTNYGYTF.

This chain links TRBV7-6 with TRBJ1-5; TRBD1 aligns across 8 bases. CDR1 is SGHVS and CDR2 is FNYEAQ in the germline V gene. There are 15 residues in the CDR3. The V and J ends lost 2 bases and 5 bases, in that order; junction bases with no gene match: 5. The DNA for the CDR3 is TGTGCCAGCAGCTTACGGACAGGGAGCGATCAGCCCCAGCATTTT. Translating gives CASSLRTGSDQPQHF. The full variable domain, with the rest looked up from reference TRBV7-6 and TRBJ1-5, is GAGVSQSPRYKVTKRGQDVALRCDPISGHVSLYWYRQALGQGPEFLTYFNYEAQQDKSGLPNDRFSAERPEGSISTLTIQRTEQRDSAMYRCASSLRTGSDQPQHFGDGTRLSIL.

The chain joins TRBV19 to TRBJ2-7; D might be TRBD1 (6 bases). The ends were cut back, 1 base at V and 2 bases at J, with 18 bases in the middle. The germline V gene encodes CDR1 LNHDA and CDR2 SQIVND (reference sequence). This CDR3 comprises 17 residues. Here the CDR3 DNA reads TGTGCCAGTAGTATAGCTCTGTCGACAGGTCGTCCCTACGAGCAGTACTTC. As protein: CASSIALSTGRPYEQYF.

In the case of this clone: The same CDR3 can be traced to other DNA sequences in this sample. This chain links TRBV2 with TRBJ1-1; D is uncertain. CDR3 size: 13 residues. The germline V and J ends were trimmed by 2 bases and 1 base, with 5 bases remaining between them. Germline values: CDR1 SNHLY, CDR2 FYNNEI. CDR3 nucleotides: TGTGCCAGCAGTGAATTGGAGAACACTGAAGCTTTCTTT. As protein: CASSELENTEAFF.

The genes are TRBV3-1 (or the pseudogene TRBV3-2) and TRBJ1-5, with no clear D. With 3 bases removed from V and 4 bases from J, the gap between germline ends came to 4 bases. Germline lookup yields CDR1 LGHDT and CDR2 YNNKEL (reference sequence). This CDR3 has 12 amino acids. CDR3: CASSQKNQPQHF. The CDR3, as DNA: TGTGCCAGCAGCCAGAAAAATCAGCCCCAGCATTTT.

This rearrangement joins TRBV2 to TRBJ1-3; D is possibly TRBD1 (5 bases). V shed 6 bases and J shed 0 bases, with 12 bases lying between them. This CDR3 has 15 amino acids. CDR1 and CDR2 from the germline V gene are SNHLY and FYNNEI. CDR3 in amino acids: CASRATGTSGNTIYF. CDR3 in DNA: TGTGCCAGCAGAGCTACAGGAACCTCTGGAAACACCATATATTTT.

J is TRBJ1-1 and V is TRBV19; D is uncertain. This CDR3 region has 16 residues. Trimming cost V 5 bases and J 0 bases, with 16 bases left between them. Germline CDR1 and CDR2: LNHDA and SQIVND (reference sequence). The CDR3 sequence is CASSPRILLVNTEAFF. The CDR3 DNA reads TGTGCCAGTAGTCCCCGTATCCTTCTCGTGAACACTGAAGCTTTCTTT.

The V call is TRBV28, the J call TRBJ1-2; D is unclear. This CDR3 is built from 12 residues. CDR1 and CDR2 (germline): MDHEN, SYDVKM. V was shortened by 4 bases and J by 8 bases, with 11 bases between the two germline ends. Written as DNA, the CDR3 is TGTGCCAGCAGTTCCCGGGCGGGGGGCTACACCTTC. It is translated as CASSSRAGGYTF.

The chain uses TRBV7-9 and TRBJ2-5, with 11 bases identical to TRBD2. Trimming cost V 2 bases and J 6 bases; bases outside gene matches: 5. This CDR3 has 15 amino acids. Germline V gene data show CDR1 as SEHNR and CDR2 as FQNEAQ (reference sequence). For the CDR3, the DNA is TGTGCCAGCAGCTTAAAACTAGCGGGAGTAAAGACCCAGTACTTC. It codes for CASSLKLAGVKTQYF.

This clone was observed a few times. V usage is TRBV19 and J usage is TRBJ1-4; 9 bases are a match to TRBD1. CDR1 is LNHDA, CDR2 SQIVND, per germline (reference sequence). Unmatched junction bases numbered 6, after V lost 4 bases and J lost 6 bases. The CDR3 spans 15 residues. CDR3 coding DNA: TGTGCCAGTAGTACCGGACAGGGGTATTATGAAAAACTGTTTTTT. This codes for CASSTGQGYYEKLFF.

In this sample, this clone turned up once. The J gene is TRBJ1-4, the V gene TRBV4-3; D is unclear. Trimming cost V 0 bases and J 3 bases, with 11 bases left between them. Per germline, CDR1 LGHNA and CDR2 YSLEER. The CDR3 is 16 amino acids. CDR3 sequence reads: CASSQDRPAANEKLFF. CDR3 DNA: TGCGCCAGCAGCCAAGATAGGCCAGCGGCTAATGAAAAACTGTTTTTT.

This clone was detected only a few times. The J gene is TRBJ2-7, the V gene TRBV18; 8 nucleotides line up with TRBD1. Trimming at V came to 1 base and at J to 2 bases, leaving 7 bases not matched to a gene. The CDR3 runs 16 residues. Germline CDR1 is KGHSH and CDR2 is LQKENI. The CDR3 nucleotides read TGTGCCAGCTCACCACGGGATACAGGGGGTGCCTACGAGCAGTACTTC. It translates to CASSPRDTGGAYEQYF.

The chain combines TRBV5-1 with TRBJ1-1; no reliable D call. Trimming took 2 bases from V and 0 from J, leaving 5 bases between them. Germline values: CDR1 SGHRS, CDR2 YFSETQ. The CDR3 spans 13 residues. The DNA of the CDR3 is TGCGCCAGCAGCTTTGGCATGAACACTGAAGCTTTCTTT. Its protein product is CASSFGMNTEAFF.

As regards this clone: This CDR3 is also generated by other DNA sequences in the sample. The chain carries TRBV12-3 or TRBV12-4 and TRBJ2-7; D unclear. CDR3 length: 12 residues. V was trimmed by 6 bases and J by 2 bases, leaving 8 bases between them. The CDR3 loop is CASSYSTYEQYF. Here the CDR3 DNA reads TGTGCCAGCAGCTACTCAACCTACGAGCAGTACTTC.

The chain employs TRBV30 and TRBJ1-5; the D is unclear. Trimming took 1 base from V and 4 from J, leaving 8 bases between them. The CDR3 contains 13 residues. The V gene's germline CDR1 is GTSNPN and CDR2 SVGIG (reference sequence). CDR3 in DNA: TGTGCCTGGAGTGGCCAGTCAAATCAGCCCCAGCATTTT. It codes for CAWSGQSNQPQHF.

The chain has TRBV19 and TRBJ1-1, with D maybe TRBD1 (6 bases). The germline V gene encodes CDR1 LNHDA and CDR2 SQIVND (reference sequence). The CDR3 extends over 14 amino acids. Trimming cost V 6 bases and J 1 base, with 12 bases left between them. In DNA form, the CDR3 reads TGTGCCAGTAGGAACAGGGTAAGGAACACTGAAGCTTTCTTT. This translates into CASRNRVRNTEAFF. The complete variable domain, with remaining parts taken from reference TRBV19 and TRBJ1-1, reads DGGITQSPKYLFRKEGQNVTLSCEQNLNHDAMYWYRQDPGQGLRLIYYSQIVNDFQKGDIAEGYSVSREKKESFPLTVTSAQKNPTAFYLCASRNRVRNTEAFFGQGTRLTVV.

The chain carries TRBV14 and TRBJ1-2, with D perhaps matching TRBD1 (5 bases). This CDR3 contains 15 residues. V was pared by 6 bases and J by 3 bases, with 17 bases between. Germline CDR1 is SGHDN and CDR2 is FVKESK. Written as DNA, the CDR3 is TGTGCCAGCAGTCAATTAGGGACGGGATACTATGGCTACACCTTC. It is translated as CASSQLGTGYYGYTF.

This clone was seen a single time. The chain joins TRBV25-1 to TRBJ2-2; 11 positions agree with TRBD2. The CDR3 covers 15 residues. The germline CDR1 and CDR2 sequences are MGHDK and SYGVNS. V gave up 7 bases and J gave up 1 base; unmatched junction bases: 2. The CDR3 coding sequence is TGTGCCAGCACGGGACTAGCGGAGAACACCGGGGAGCTGTTTTTT. It yields the protein CASTGLAENTGELFF.

V is TRBV12-3 or TRBV12-4 and J is TRBJ2-1, with a possible D match to TRBD1 (6 bases). The CDR3 totals 12 residues. Trimming cost V 6 bases and J 8 bases, with 11 bases left between them. CDR3 DNA: TGTGCCAGCAGCTATGGACAGTATGAGCAGTTCTTC. Protein sequence: CASSYGQYEQFF.

The CDR3 sequence is CASRVDRGGETQYF. In DNA form, the CDR3 reads TGTGCCAGCAGGGTCGACAGGGGGGGAGAGACCCAGTACTTC. The chain couples TRBV5-4 to TRBJ2-5, with TRBD1 identical over 9 bases. The V gene's germline CDR1 is SGHNT and CDR2 YYREEE (reference sequence). V lost 5 bases and J lost 4; bases outside the gene matches: 6. The CDR3 runs 14 residues.

The genes are TRBV7-2 and TRBJ1-2, with 10 bases matching TRBD1. CDR1 and CDR2 from the germline V gene are SGHTA and FQGNSA. The CDR3 totals 15 residues. V shed 3 bases, J shed 2 bases, and the junction held 3 bases outside the gene matches. The CDR3 region is CASSFAGQGNYGYTF. The DNA of the CDR3 is TGTGCCAGCAGCTTCGCGGGACAGGGGAACTATGGCTACACCTTC.

The chain uses TRBV29-1 and TRBJ2-5; the match to TRBD1 covers 9 bases. The junction had 4 bases not matched to a gene; V was cut back by 0 bases and J by 2 bases. The germline CDR1 and CDR2 sequences are SQVTM and ANQGSEA. The CDR3 is 15 amino acids. CDR3 DNA sequence: TGCAGCGTTGAAGATGGACAGGGGCGGCAAGAGACCCAGTACTTC. This encodes CSVEDGQGRQETQYF.

This rearrangement joins TRBV5-1 to TRBJ1-1; maybe TRBD1 (5 bases). The germline CDR1 and CDR2 sequences are SGHRS and YFSETQ. The CDR3 is 13 residues long. Trimming removed 0 bases from V and 6 bases from J, with 9 bases in between. CDR3 nucleotides: TGCGCCAGCAGCTTGGTGGGGGGACCTGAAGCTTTCTTT. Amino acids: CASSLVGGPEAFF.

The chain employs TRBV7-6 and TRBJ2-1, with 11 bases identical to TRBD2. The CDR3 is 18 residues long. The V and J ends lost 3 bases and 8 bases, in that order; junction bases with no gene match: 15. CDR1 and CDR2 (germline): SGHVS, FNYEAQ. The CDR3 DNA reads TGTGCCAGCAGCTTTTTACTAGCGGGAGCGGTATTCCAGGATGAGCAGTTCTTC. Protein product: CASSFLLAGAVFQDEQFF.